Below, 13 T cell receptor beta chains from the same sample are listed, as sequenced in a study of blood T cell repertoires in COVID-19. Only in-frame clones appear in the TCRdb table, and some are missing; sequencing was by immunoSEQ multiplex PCR. This table holds just over 85,000 clones, approximately 90% found once. Sequencing was performed on peripheral blood. Receptors originate from a man aged 50-59 years with acute or convalescent COVID-19.

The chain employs TRBV7-2 and TRBJ1-6; TRBD1 aligns across 8 bases. The CDR3 runs to 16 residues. Trimming cost V 3 bases and J 9 bases; bases outside gene matches: 10. Germline lookup yields CDR1 SGHTA and CDR2 FQGNSA. CDR3 DNA: TGTGCCAGCAGCTTGCAGGGGGCGAGTCATGGTTCACCCCTCCACTTT. Its translation: CASSLQGASHGSPLHF.

The rearrangement links TRBV27 to TRBJ1-2; TRBD1 agrees at 10 bases. The length of the CDR3 is 13 residues. Germline trimming cut 5 bases from V and 5 bases from J; bases unmatched to any gene: 2. Germline V gene lookup returns CDR1 MNHEY and CDR2 SMNVEV (reference sequence). In DNA, the CDR3 is TGTGCCAGCAGTCAGGACAGGGGGTATGGCTACACCTTC. Amino acid sequence: CASSQDRGYGYTF.

This clone appeared a single time. The rearrangement joins TRBV6-5 to TRBJ1-1; a possible D gene is TRBD1 (5 bases). Deletions cut 7 bases from V and 0 bases from J, with 15 bases between. CDR1 is MNHEY and CDR2 is SVGAGI in the germline V gene. The CDR3 consists of 15 residues. The CDR3 DNA is TGTGCCAGCATCCCGATGACGGACATGAACACTGAAGCTTTCTTT. It specifies CASIPMTDMNTEAFF.

The J gene is TRBJ1-3, the V gene TRBV3-1 (or the pseudogene TRBV3-2), with D possibly TRBD1 on 6 matching bases. From germline, CDR1 is LGHDT and CDR2 YNNKEL (reference sequence). Deletions cut 1 base from V and 0 bases from J, with 10 bases between. This CDR3 contains 16 residues. The CDR3 DNA reads TGTGCCAGCAGCCAAGTGTGGGGGCGCTCTGGAAACACCATATATTTT. Its translation: CASSQVWGRSGNTIYF.

The chain links TRBV29-1 to TRBJ1-2; maybe TRBD1 (6 bases). Germline lookup yields CDR1 SQVTM and CDR2 ANQGSEA. The CDR3 is made up of 12 amino acids. The V gene lost 7 bases and the J gene lost 7 bases, with 16 bases spanning the gap. The CDR3 sequence: CSARGGPVGYTF. As DNA, the CDR3 is TGCAGCGCCCGGGGGGGCCCAGTTGGCTACACCTTC.

J is TRBJ1-1 and V is TRBV5-1; D possibly corresponds to TRBD1 (6 bases). This CDR3 comprises 15 residues. Germline assignment: CDR1 SGHRS and CDR2 YFSETQ. Trimming took off 0 bases at V and 4 bases at J, with 13 bases between the two ends. CDR3 residues: CASSLAQGLGTEAFF. Written as DNA, the CDR3 is TGCGCCAGCAGCTTGGCTCAGGGGCTTGGCACTGAAGCTTTCTTT.

This sequence joins TRBV4-2 and TRBJ1-1; 9 positions agree with TRBD1. The CDR3 contains 12 residues. The V segment lost 5 bases and the J segment 11 bases; nucleotides outside the gene matches: 6. Germline V CDR1 and CDR2: LGHNA, YNFKEQ. This chain's CDR3 is CASSASGTGAFF. The CDR3 DNA sequence: TGTGCCAGCAGCGCATCCGGGACAGGGGCTTTCTTT.

The chain combines TRBV6-5 with TRBJ1-1, with D maybe TRBD1 (6 bases). V shed 6 bases and J shed 1 base, with 15 bases lying between them. The CDR3 is 15 residues long. Germline V gene data show CDR1 as MNHEY and CDR2 as SVGAGI. CDR3 in DNA: TGTGCCAGCAGGGGAACCGGGGGGGCGAACACTGAAGCTTTCTTT. Translation: CASRGTGGANTEAFF.

The chain joins TRBV30 to TRBJ1-2; maybe TRBD1 (6 bases). Trimming took off 3 bases at V and 3 bases at J, with 20 bases between the two ends. The CDR3 totals 16 residues. CDR1 GTSNPN and CDR2 SVGIG come from the germline V gene (reference sequence). The CDR3 protein is CAWSPTGMSPHYGYTF. The CDR3 bases are TGTGCCTGGAGCCCAACAGGGATGAGCCCTCACTATGGCTACACCTTC.

CDR3 DNA sequence: TGCAGCGTCTGGAGTGAAAAACTGTTTTTT. Residues: CSVWSEKLFF. The chain combines TRBV29-1 with TRBJ1-4, with D uncertain. This CDR3 is 10 amino acids long. The V and J ends lost 6 bases and 7 bases respectively, with 6 bases between them. In germline, CDR1 is SQVTM, CDR2 ANQGSEA.

This chain uses TRBV29-1 with TRBJ1-2, with 7 nucleotides matching TRBD1. The trim removed 7 bases at V and 6 bases at J, leaving 8 bases unmatched. This CDR3 spans 12 amino acids. Germline-derived CDR1 and CDR2 are SQVTM and ANQGSEA. The CDR3 loop is CSGEPGTDGYTF. In DNA form, the CDR3 reads TGCAGCGGGGAACCCGGGACAGATGGCTACACCTTC.

The rearrangement uses TRBV19 and TRBJ1-5; tentative D call: TRBD1 (5 bases). Trimming left V 5 bases short and J 2 bases short, with 16 bases between. Germline assignment: CDR1 LNHDA and CDR2 SQIVND (reference sequence). The CDR3 consists of 16 residues. The chain's CDR3 is CASSPLQVGGNQPQHF. The CDR3, as DNA: TGTGCCAGTAGTCCCCTTCAGGTAGGGGGCAATCAGCCCCAGCATTTT. Full variable domain (missing parts from reference TRBV19 and TRBJ1-5): DGGITQSPKYLFRKEGQNVTLSCEQNLNHDAMYWYRQDPGQGLRLIYYSQIVNDFQKGDIAEGYSVSREKKESFPLTVTSAQKNPTAFYLCASSPLQVGGNQPQHFGDGTRLSIL.

This sequence joins TRBV27 and TRBJ1-2; D perhaps matches TRBD1 (5 bases). Germline CDR1 reads MNHEY; CDR2 reads SMNVEV (reference sequence). Between the trimmed V and J ends, which lost 5 bases and 2 bases, there was a span of 24 bases. This CDR3 spans 18 amino acids. The CDR3 DNA reads as TGTGCCAGCAGTGTGGGACCGGGACTCCCCTACGGAAACTATGGCTACACCTTC. Amino acid sequence: CASSVGPGLPYGNYGYTF.